Listed below are T cell receptor beta chains from one sample, sequenced in a study of T cells after posttransplantation cyclophosphamide. The table came from immunoSEQ multiplex PCR; TCRdb's copy has only in-frame clones and leaves some out. The sample lists fewer than 60,000 clones, roughly 94% occurring once. The sample consisted of PBMCs. The receptor set was obtained from a woman between 25 and 40 years old in good health and a related stem cell transplant donor. CDR3s include the opening cysteine and the closing phenylalanine or tryptophan. Each record gives: V gene, J gene, D gene, clone size, CDR3 DNA, CDR3 protein. D genes are given only for firm matches. Clone size, where shown, is once, few, many, or a class for clones that have expanded.

TRBV30,TRBJ1-1,-,-,TGTGCCTGGAGTACAGGGCGCACTGAAGCTTTCTTT,CAWSTGRTEAFF
TRBV7-9,TRBJ1-1,-,-,TGTGCCAGCAGCTCCCGGGAGACCCGAGAAGCTTTCTTT,CASSSRETREAFF
TRBV5-5,TRBJ2-7,TRBD1,-,TGTGCCAGCAGCTTTACAGGGGGGAGCTACGAGCAGTACTTC,CASSFTGGSYEQYF
TRBV5-1,TRBJ1-4,-,-,TGCGCCAGCAGCTCCACCCCAGGGGCGATTAATGAAAAACTGTTTTTT,CASSSTPGAINEKLFF
TRBV7-3,TRBJ2-2,-,-,TGTGCCAGCAGCCTGTCGGGGAACACCGGGGAGCTGTTTTTT,CASSLSGNTGELFF
TRBV5-4,TRBJ2-7,-,-,TGTGCCAGCAGCTTGTGGGGCGGCGACGAGCAGTACTTC,CASSLWGGDEQYF
TRBV5-1,TRBJ2-7,-,once,TGCGCCAGCAGCTTGGGCTGGATAGGAGGTGATGGGAACGAGCAGTACTTC,CASSLGWIGGDGNEQYF
TRBV28,TRBJ1-2,-,few,TGTGCCAGCAGTCCCGGTGACAGAGAAAGCTATGGCTACACCTTC,CASSPGDRESYGYTF
TRBV5-6,TRBJ1-1,-,-,TGTGCCAGCAGCTTTCAGGGTTGGAGCACTGAAGCTTTCTTT,CASSFQGWSTEAFF
TRBV19,TRBJ1-1,TRBD1,-,TGTGCCAGTAGTCCCAGGGGGCGATTGACTGAAGCTTTCTTT,CASSPRGRLTEAFF
TRBV14,TRBJ1-2,-,-,TGTGCCAGCAGCCAAGATGGGGGACATTTCAACTATGGCTACACCTTC,CASSQDGGHFNYGYTF
TRBV18,TRBJ1-4,-,medium-sized,TGTGCCAGCTCACCAGGGCGGGATGAAAAACTGTTTTTT,CASSPGRDEKLFF
TRBV7-9,TRBJ1-4,TRBD1,-,TGTGCCAGCAGCGCCGGGACAGGGGGTGAAACACTGTTTTTT,CASSAGTGGETLFF
TRBV29-1,TRBJ2-1,TRBD1,-,TGCAGCGTTGATGGTAGGGCAGGGGGATACAATGAGCAGTTCTTC,CSVDGRAGGYNEQFF
TRBV5-5,TRBJ2-7,-,-,TGTGCCAGCAGCTGGTCGGTCCTAAACTACGAGCAGTACTTC,CASSWSVLNYEQYF
TRBV10-3,TRBJ2-1,TRBD2,-,TGTGCCATCAGTGAGTCGATGGCTAGCGGAGATTACAATGAGCAGTTCTTC,CAISESMASGDYNEQFF
TRBV27,TRBJ1-1,-,-,TGTGCCACCAGCTCCGGAGTGGTGGCTGAAGCTTTCTTT,CATSSGVVAEAFF
TRBV5-1,TRBJ1-1,-,-,TGCGCCAGCAGCTTACGATCAGGGCTTCTTACTGAAGCTTTCTTT,CASSLRSGLLTEAFF
TRBV5-4,TRBJ2-5,TRBD2,-,TGTGCCAGCAGCGGGGGGGAAGAGACCCAGTACTTC,CASSGGEETQYF
TRBV5-1,TRBJ1-1,-,-,TGCGCCAGCAGCTCCGCCGGACAGATGAACACTGAAGCTTTCTTT,CASSSAGQMNTEAFF
TRBV7-2,TRBJ1-4,-,once,TGTGCCAGCAGCCGAATCCAGGGGCTGGGGGAAAAACTGTTTTTT,CASSRIQGLGEKLFF
TRBV2,TRBJ2-1,-,-,TGTGCCAGCAGTGTCGGAGACCGGCGGCGCAATGAGCAGTTCTTC,CASSVGDRRRNEQFF
TRBV4-2,TRBJ2-5,-,few,TGTGCCAGCAGCCAAGGGAGGGGTGACCAAGAGACCCAGTACTTC,CASSQGRGDQETQYF
TRBV19,TRBJ1-2,TRBD1,once,TGTGCCAGTAGTGGGATTCAGGCCGGCAGGGGGCTGCATGGCTACACCTTC,CASSGIQAGRGLHGYTF
TRBV27,TRBJ2-3,-,-,TGTGCCGTGGAGCGCGAGGATACGCAGTATTTT,CAVEREDTQYF
TRBV15,TRBJ1-4,-,-,TGTGCCACCAGCAGAGAGCGGACACCAGAAAAACTGTTTTTT,CATSRERTPEKLFF
TRBV6-1,TRBJ1-3,-,-,TGTGCCAGCAGGACACGCTCTGGAAACACCATATATTTT,CASRTRSGNTIYF
TRBV4-2,TRBJ1-5,-,-,TGTGCCAGCAGCCAAGACGGAGATAGCAATCAGCCCCAGCATTTT,CASSQDGDSNQPQHF